The 7 T cell receptor beta chains presented below share a single source sample, sequenced in a study of tumor-infiltrating lymphocytes in localized non-small cell lung cancer. The repertoire was sequenced with immunoSEQ multiplex PCR; TCRdb's copy has only in-frame clones and lacks some. Counted here are some 15,000 clones, approximately 80% occurring once; the ten biggest clones make up 2.6%. Sequencing was done on a sample of lung tumor tissue. Receptor source: a human donor with non-small cell lung cancer.

The sample holds one count of this clone. J is TRBJ1-2 and V is TRBV6-5; D gene ambiguous. CDR3 length equals 13 residues. V lost 6 bases and J lost 3, with 11 bases in between. Germline CDR1 and CDR2: MNHEY and SVGAGI. The CDR3 sequence is CASSLQTHYGYTF. CDR3 bases: TGTGCCAGCAGCCTACAGACCCACTATGGCTACACCTTC.

This clone turned up a few times. J is TRBJ2-2 and V is TRBV5-1; TRBD2 aligns across 7 bases. From germline, CDR1 is SGHRS and CDR2 YFSETQ. Trimming took 6 bases from V and 4 from J; bases not matched to a gene: 12. This CDR3 region has 16 residues. CDR3 sequence: CASTPSGLAATGELFF. In DNA, the CDR3 is TGCGCCAGCACCCCCTCGGGCCTAGCGGCCACCGGGGAGCTGTTTTTT.

In the case of this clone: The junction does not match germline at one end; this may be a read error. The V call is TRBV7-3, the J call TRBJ2-6; 11 nucleotides line up with TRBD2. The CDR3 runs to 18 residues. Per germline, CDR1 SGHTA and CDR2 FQGTGA. CDR3 residues: CASSPSTTSGTGANVLTF. CDR3 DNA sequence: TGTGCCAGCAGCCCAAGCACGACTAGCGGGACTGGAGCCAACGTCCTGACTTTC.

The rearrangement uses TRBV6-1 and TRBJ2-5, with 7 bases fitting TRBD2. Germline CDR1 reads MNHNS; CDR2 reads SASEGT. The CDR3 covers 14 residues. V gave up 7 bases and J gave up 5 bases; unmatched junction bases: 10. Here the CDR3 reads CASILGQAGETQYF. The CDR3 DNA reads TGTGCCAGCATCCTTGGACAAGCGGGGGAGACCCAGTACTTC.

Here the CDR3 reads CASSFDRGLPSYNEQFF. CDR3 DNA sequence: TGTGCCAGCAGTTTCGACAGGGGGCTTCCTTCTTACAATGAGCAGTTCTTC. The rearrangement joins TRBV27 to TRBJ2-1; 10 bases are a match to TRBD1. This CDR3 is 17 amino acids long. Germline V gene lookup returns CDR1 MNHEY and CDR2 SMNVEV (reference sequence). Trimming cost V 3 bases and J 4 bases; bases outside gene matches: 9.

The V call is TRBV7-2, the J call TRBJ2-5; 10 positions match TRBD1. CDR3 size: 15 residues. Germline lookup yields CDR1 SGHTA and CDR2 FQGNSA. Trimming removed 2 bases from V and 5 bases from J; junction bases left unmatched: 5. The CDR3 spells CASSLSTGGSETQYF. CDR3 bases: TGTGCCAGCAGCTTATCGACAGGGGGCAGCGAGACCCAGTACTTC. Combining the CDR3 with reference TRBV7-2 and TRBJ2-5 gives the whole variable domain GAGVSQSPSNKVTEKGKDVELRCDPISGHTALYWYRQSLGQGLEFLIYFQGNSAPDKSGLPSDRFSAERTGGSVSTLTIQRTQQEDSAVYLCASSLSTGGSETQYFGPGTRLLVL.

The chain joins TRBV15 to TRBJ1-2; TRBD1 agrees at 7 bases. After removal of 3 bases from V and 6 bases from J, the junction contained 4 bases not matched to a gene. Germline V gene lookup returns CDR1 LNHNV and CDR2 YYDKDF (reference sequence). CDR3 length: 13 residues. The chain's CDR3 is CATSSKGGHGYTF. CDR3 sequence (DNA): TGTGCCACCAGCAGTAAAGGGGGCCATGGCTACACCTTC.